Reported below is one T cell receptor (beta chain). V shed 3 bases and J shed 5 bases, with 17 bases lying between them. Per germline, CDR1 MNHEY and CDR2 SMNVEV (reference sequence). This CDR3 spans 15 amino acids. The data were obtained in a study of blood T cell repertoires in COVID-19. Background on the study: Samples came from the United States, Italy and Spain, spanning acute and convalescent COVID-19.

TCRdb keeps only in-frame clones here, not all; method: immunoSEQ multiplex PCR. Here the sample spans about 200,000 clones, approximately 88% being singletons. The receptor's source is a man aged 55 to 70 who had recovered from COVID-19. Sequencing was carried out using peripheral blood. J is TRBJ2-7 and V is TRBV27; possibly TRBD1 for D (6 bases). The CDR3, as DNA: TGTGCCAGCAGTTTTGGCTCGGCTCACAGGGACGAGCAGTACTTC. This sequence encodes CASSFGSAHRDEQYF.